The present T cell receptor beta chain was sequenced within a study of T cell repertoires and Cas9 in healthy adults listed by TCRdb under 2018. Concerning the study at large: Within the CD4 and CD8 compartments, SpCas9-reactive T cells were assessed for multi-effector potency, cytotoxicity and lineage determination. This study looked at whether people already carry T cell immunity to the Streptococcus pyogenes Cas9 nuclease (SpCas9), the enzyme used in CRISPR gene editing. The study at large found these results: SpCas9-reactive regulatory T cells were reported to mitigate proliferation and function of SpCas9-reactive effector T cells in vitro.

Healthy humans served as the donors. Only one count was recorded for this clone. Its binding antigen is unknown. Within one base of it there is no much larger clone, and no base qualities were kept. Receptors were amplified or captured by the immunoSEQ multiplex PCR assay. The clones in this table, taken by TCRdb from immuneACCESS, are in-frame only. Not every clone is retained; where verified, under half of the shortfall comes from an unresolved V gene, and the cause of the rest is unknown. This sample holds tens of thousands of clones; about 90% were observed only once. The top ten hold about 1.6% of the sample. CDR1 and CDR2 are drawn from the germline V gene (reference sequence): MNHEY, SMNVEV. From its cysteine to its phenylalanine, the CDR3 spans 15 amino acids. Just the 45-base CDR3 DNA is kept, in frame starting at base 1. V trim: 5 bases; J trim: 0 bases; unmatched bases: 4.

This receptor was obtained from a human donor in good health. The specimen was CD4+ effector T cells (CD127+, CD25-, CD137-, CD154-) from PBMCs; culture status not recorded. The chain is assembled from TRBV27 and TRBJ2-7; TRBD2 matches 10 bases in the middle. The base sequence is TGTGCCAGCAGTCTACTAGCGGGGAGCTCCTACGAGCAGTACTTC. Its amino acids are CASSLLAGSSYEQYF.